The 32 T cell receptor beta chains reported below all come from one sample, sequenced in a study of cytomegalovirus exposure and HLA in healthy donors. PCR employed 60 Vbeta and 13 Jbeta primers. Sequenced by immunoSEQ multiplex PCR; TCRdb stores in-frame clones only, minus some. The data contain about 140,000 clones, almost 85% of them singletons. The sample was PBMCs. The source is an older woman in good health and CMV-seropositive.

This chain links TRBV19 with TRBJ2-5, with D perhaps matching TRBD2 (7 bases). From germline, CDR1 is LNHDA and CDR2 SQIVND (reference sequence). The V end was cut by 7 bases, the J end by 4 bases, with 19 bases between. The CDR3 sequence is 15 residues long. CDR3: CASTKGGAFGETQYF. The DNA of the CDR3 is TGTGCCAGTACCAAGGGGGGGGCGTTCGGAGAGACCCAGTACTTC.

The chain uses TRBV27 and TRBJ1-2; D might be TRBD1 (6 bases). CDR3 length equals 17 residues. Germline CDR1 and CDR2: MNHEY and SMNVEV (reference sequence). The V end lost 3 bases, the J end lost 1 base, and 18 bases lay between the germline ends. The CDR3 here is CASSFSGQSSFNYGYTF. As DNA, the CDR3 is TGTGCCAGCAGTTTTTCCGGACAGTCCTCATTTAACTATGGCTACACCTTC.

The J gene is TRBJ2-1, the V gene TRBV7-3; D is unresolved. The V gene lost 0 bases and the J gene lost 6 bases, with 6 bases spanning the gap. This CDR3 has 13 amino acids. Germline V gene data show CDR1 as SGHTA and CDR2 as FQGTGA. This CDR3 is CASSLTPSNEQFF. The CDR3 bases are TGTGCCAGCAGCTTAACGCCTAGCAATGAGCAGTTCTTC.

A few counts support this clone. The V gene is TRBV6-8, the J gene TRBJ1-1; possible D gene TRBD1, 5 bases. Germline values: CDR1 MNHGY, CDR2 SAAAGT. The CDR3 has 15 residues. V was clipped by 5 bases and J by 0 bases, with 13 bases between them. DNA for the CDR3: TGTGCCAGCAGTCAATCAGGGCCCGTGAACACTGAAGCTTTCTTT. It yields the protein CASSQSGPVNTEAFF.

The genes are TRBV4-2 and TRBJ2-1; TRBD1 agrees at 10 bases. The CDR3 runs 16 residues. V was pared by 4 bases and J by 1 base, with 4 bases of the junction left unmatched. CDR1 LGHNA and CDR2 YNFKEQ come from the germline V gene. The CDR3 coding sequence is TGTGCCAGCAGCCTCGACAGGGGGCCATCCTACAATGAGCAGTTCTTC. Amino acid sequence: CASSLDRGPSYNEQFF.

This chain links TRBV29-1 with TRBJ2-1, with 9 bases lining up with TRBD2. CDR3 size: 14 residues. Germline V CDR1 and CDR2: SQVTM, ANQGSEA. V trimming: 6 bases; J trimming: 10 bases; junction bases outside the gene matches: 13. In nucleotides, the CDR3 is TGCAGCGTGGGGACTAGCCCAAATACAGGGGAGCAGTTCTTC. Its protein product is CSVGTSPNTGEQFF.

The gene calls are TRBV2 and TRBJ2-5; 7 nucleotides match TRBD1. Germline CDR1 SNHLY, CDR2 FYNNEI. This CDR3 has 15 residues. V lost 1 base, J lost 1 base, and 3 bases stayed unmatched. The chain's CDR3 is CASSEDRGLQETQYF. In DNA, the CDR3 is TGTGCCAGCAGTGAAGACAGGGGTCTCCAAGAGACCCAGTACTTC.

V is TRBV30 and J is TRBJ2-5, with 15 nucleotides matching TRBD2. Germline V gene sequence: CDR1 GTSNPN, CDR2 SVGIG (reference sequence). The CDR3 spans 17 residues. V dropped 2 bases and J dropped 5; count of bases not matched to a gene: 9. CDR3 protein: CAWSPRTSGRARETQYF. The CDR3 nucleotides are TGTGCCTGGAGTCCCAGGACTAGCGGGAGGGCCCGGGAGACCCAGTACTTC.

This chain's CDR3 is CASSYGQENTGELFF. The CDR3 DNA reads as TGTGCCAGCAGTTACGGGCAGGAGAACACCGGGGAGCTGTTTTTT. The chain joins TRBV6-6 to TRBJ2-2, with D unresolved. V was clipped by 2 bases and J by 1 base, with 8 bases between them. This CDR3 region has 15 residues. Germline CDR1 MNHNY, CDR2 SVGAGI (reference sequence).

The gene calls are TRBV5-1 and TRBJ2-1, with 7 bases fitting TRBD2. Trimming removed 1 base from V and 3 bases from J; junction bases left unmatched: 4. Looked up from germline, CDR1 is SGHRS and CDR2 is YFSETQ. The CDR3 length is 15 residues. The CDR3 protein is CASSLSASGYNEQFF. CDR3 bases: TGCGCCAGCAGCTTGTCGGCTAGCGGCTACAATGAGCAGTTCTTC.

The chain has TRBV7-8 and TRBJ2-1; D call uncertain. V lost 0 bases and J 5 bases, leaving 14 bases between the germline ends. The CDR3 is made up of 16 amino acids. Germline CDR1 SGHVS, CDR2 FQNEAQ. DNA for the CDR3: TGTGCCAGCAGCTTAGCGCCGGCTAGTTTGGACAATGAGCAGTTCTTC. Protein: CASSLAPASLDNEQFF.

The chain links TRBV7-3 to TRBJ2-1; 11 positions agree with TRBD2. The CDR3 contains 17 residues. The junction had 9 bases not matched to a gene; V was cut back by 5 bases and J by 3 bases. Per germline, CDR1 SGHTA and CDR2 FQGTGA. CDR3 protein: CASSLFPGTSGYNEQFF. The CDR3 DNA sequence: TGTGCCAGCAGCCTTTTCCCCGGGACTAGCGGCTACAATGAGCAGTTCTTC. The full variable domain, in which reference TRBV7-3 and TRBJ2-1 provide the parts outside the CDR3, is GAGVSQTPSNKVTEKGKYVELRCDPISGHTALYWYRQSLGQGPEFLIYFQGTGAADDSGLPNDRFFAVRPEGSVSTLKIQRTERGDSAVYLCASSLFPGTSGYNEQFFGPGTRLTVL.

The V call is TRBV19, the J call TRBJ2-1, with 7 bases fitting TRBD1. J gave up 3 bases and V 6 bases, and 5 bases lay outside the gene matches. The CDR3 covers 14 residues. Germline V gene data show CDR1 as LNHDA and CDR2 as SQIVND (reference sequence). DNA for the CDR3: TGTGCCAGTAGCTCCTGGACAGGCTACAATGAGCAGTTCTTC. This gives the protein CASSSWTGYNEQFF.

This clone was observed a handful of times. The V and J genes are TRBV5-1 and TRBJ1-2, with D unresolved. This CDR3 contains 12 residues. Germline V lookup: CDR1 SGHRS, CDR2 YFSETQ. The germline V and J ends were trimmed by 4 bases and 9 bases, with 13 bases remaining between them. The CDR3 nucleotides are TGCGCCAGCAGCATCGACGAGGGAAGCTACACCTTC. The encoded protein is CASSIDEGSYTF.

The chain combines TRBV30 with TRBJ1-1; D not resolved. V was pared by 0 bases and J by 5 bases, with 10 bases between. CDR1 GTSNPN and CDR2 SVGIG come from the germline V gene (reference sequence). There are 13 residues in the CDR3. The CDR3 DNA reads TGTGCCTGGAGTGTTTCAGGTGGGACTGAAGCTTTCTTT. Amino acid sequence: CAWSVSGGTEAFF.

This clone was observed a handful of times. The J gene is TRBJ2-1, the V gene TRBV5-4, with D perhaps TRBD2 (6 bases). This CDR3 comprises 14 residues. Germline values: CDR1 SGHNT, CDR2 YYREEE (reference sequence). V was shortened by 3 bases and J by 3 bases, with 10 bases between the two germline ends. The CDR3 bases are TGTGCCAGCAGCTCCCCGACTAGCTACAATGAGCAGTTCTTC. Its protein is CASSSPTSYNEQFF.

This rearrangement joins TRBV13 to TRBJ2-3, with D tentatively TRBD2 (5 bases). The CDR3 is made up of 14 amino acids. The V end lost 7 bases, the J end lost 2 bases, and 13 bases lay between the germline ends. Germline loops: CDR1 PRHDT, CDR2 FYEKMQ (reference sequence). The CDR3 region has the DNA TGTGCCAGCAAATCCGGGATACACACAGATACGCAGTATTTT. Translated, it gives CASKSGIHTDTQYF.

The chain employs TRBV11-2 and TRBJ1-2; D call uncertain. The V end was cut by 1 base, the J end by 0 bases, with 9 bases between. Germline CDR1 is SGHAT and CDR2 is FQNNGV. The CDR3 extends over 15 amino acids. As DNA, the CDR3 is TGTGCCAGCAGCTTAGGAGCCGGAGCTAACTATGGCTACACCTTC. It is translated as CASSLGAGANYGYTF.

The chain carries TRBV11-3 and TRBJ2-3; perhaps TRBD2 as D (5 bases). The length of the CDR3 is 12 residues. Germline-derived CDR1 and CDR2 are SGHNT and YENEEA. Trimming removed 4 bases from V and 8 bases from J, with 10 bases in between. In nucleotides, the CDR3 is TGTGCCAGCAGCTCCCGACTAACTACGCAGTATTTT. It is translated as CASSSRLTTQYF.

The J gene is TRBJ2-2, the V gene TRBV6-5; TRBD2 matches 7 bases. The J segment lost 7 bases and the V segment lost 2 bases, leaving 10 bases of the junction unmatched. The V gene's germline CDR1 is MNHEY and CDR2 SVGAGI. The CDR3 is 16 residues long. The CDR3 region is CASSYDGRELRGELFF. DNA for the CDR3: TGTGCCAGCAGTTACGATGGGCGGGAGCTCCGCGGGGAGCTGTTTTTT.

The chain employs TRBV19 and TRBJ2-2; possibly TRBD1 for D (6 bases). Germline V CDR1 and CDR2: LNHDA, SQIVND (reference sequence). The CDR3 length is 15 residues. The V gene lost 6 bases and the J gene lost 9 bases, with 20 bases spanning the gap. CDR3 nucleotide sequence: TGTGCCAGTAGCCCTACACAGGGTCCGTCCCGGGAGCTGTTTTTT. Residues: CASSPTQGPSRELFF.

This clone has only a few counts. This likely traces to a read error, being one base from a far larger clone. The rearrangement links TRBV4-3 to TRBJ1-2; 7 positions match TRBD1. The CDR3 runs 16 residues. Germline V lookup: CDR1 LGHNA, CDR2 YSLEER. The CDR3 spells CASSQEPAGGSYRYTF. For the CDR3, the DNA is TGCGCCAGCAGCCAAGAACCGGCAGGGGGGAGCTATCGCTACACCTTC.

V and J are TRBV6-1 and TRBJ1-5; D not resolved. Trimming cost V 4 bases and J 0 bases, with 7 bases left between them. CDR1 is MNHNS, CDR2 SASEGT, per germline. The CDR3 spans 14 residues. The DNA for the CDR3 is TGTGCCAGCAGTGTGAGTTATAGCAATCAGCCCCAGCATTTT. Protein sequence: CASSVSYSNQPQHF.

The rearrangement uses TRBV30 and TRBJ1-5; TRBD1 agrees at 8 bases. The CDR3 spans 13 residues. V shed 1 base, J shed 6 bases, and the junction held 2 bases outside the gene matches. Germline V CDR1 and CDR2: GTSNPN, SVGIG (reference sequence). The CDR3 loop is CAWSGTGSQPQHF. Here the CDR3 DNA reads TGTGCCTGGAGTGGGACAGGGAGTCAGCCCCAGCATTTT.

The genes are TRBV5-1 and TRBJ2-2, with TRBD1 as a possible D gene (6 bases). Germline CDR1 reads SGHRS; CDR2 reads YFSETQ. The V and J ends lost 6 bases and 2 bases respectively, with 14 bases between them. The CDR3 length is 15 residues. CDR3 in DNA: TGCGCCAGCACCCAGAAAGGGGGTAACACCGGGGAGCTGTTTTTT. Its translation: CASTQKGGNTGELFF.

CDR3 sequence reads: CASSVGGRPTDTQYF. Here the CDR3 DNA reads TGTGCCAGCAGCGTAGGCGGGAGACCCACAGATACGCAGTATTTT. The chain couples TRBV9 to TRBJ2-3, with 7 bases fitting TRBD2. The CDR3 totals 15 residues. Germline V CDR1 and CDR2: SGDLS, YYNGEE. V lost 0 bases to trimming and J lost 2 bases; unmatched junction nucleotides: 3.

The CDR3 spells CASRGQGGIYEQYF. Here the CDR3 DNA reads TGTGCCAGCCGTGGACAGGGCGGGATCTACGAGCAGTACTTC. J is TRBJ2-7 and V is TRBV7-9; 8 bases are a match to TRBD1. The germline V gene encodes CDR1 SEHNR and CDR2 FQNEAQ (reference sequence). The CDR3 consists of 14 residues. The junction had 9 bases not matched to a gene; V was cut back by 8 bases and J by 3 bases.

The rearrangement uses TRBV9 and TRBJ1-1; D gene unclear. The V gene lost 4 bases and the J gene lost 6 bases, with 13 bases spanning the gap. This CDR3 has 13 residues. The germline V gene has CDR1 SGDLS and CDR2 YYNGEE. CDR3 nucleotide sequence: TGTGCCAGCAGCTCGCGGTCAAGTGCTGAAGCTTTCTTT. It encodes CASSSRSSAEAFF.

The chain recombines TRBV19 with TRBJ1-3, with 7 bases matching TRBD1. The CDR3 contains 13 residues. The germline V gene has CDR1 LNHDA and CDR2 SQIVND (reference sequence). The ends lost 6 bases at V and 2 bases at J; junction bases unmatched: 1. CDR3 nucleotides: TGTGCCAGTAGAAGGGGGCCTGGAAACACCATATATTTT. It translates to CASRRGPGNTIYF. Full variable domain (rest looked up from reference TRBV19 and TRBJ1-3): DGGITQSPKYLFRKEGQNVTLSCEQNLNHDAMYWYRQDPGQGLRLIYYSQIVNDFQKGDIAEGYSVSREKKESFPLTVTSAQKNPTAFYLCASRRGPGNTIYFGEGSWLTVV.

The gene calls are TRBV19 and TRBJ1-1, with D perhaps TRBD1 (6 bases). Trimming cost V 8 bases and J 2 bases, with 12 bases left between them. Per germline, CDR1 LNHDA and CDR2 SQIVND (reference sequence). This CDR3 has 13 residues. CDR3 residues: CASADRINTEAFF. The CDR3 DNA follows: TGTGCCAGTGCGGACAGAATCAACACTGAAGCTTTCTTT.

The chain joins TRBV11-3 to TRBJ1-1; TRBD1 might be the D (6 bases). The CDR3 runs to 16 residues. Germline V gene sequence: CDR1 SGHNT, CDR2 YENEEA. Between the trimmed V and J ends, which lost 4 bases and 5 bases, there was a span of 20 bases. The CDR3 DNA reads as TGTGCCAGCAGCTGGCCGGGAGGGGGATTTGAGACTGAAGCTTTCTTT. Translation gives CASSWPGGGFETEAFF.

V and J are TRBV28 and TRBJ1-4; 7 bases match TRBD1. The CDR3 is 15 residues long. With V trimmed by 2 bases and J by 8 bases, 8 bases remained unmatched. Germline V lookup: CDR1 MDHEN, CDR2 SYDVKM. This CDR3 reads CASSLETGGGEKLFF. For the CDR3, the DNA is TGTGCCAGCAGTTTAGAGACGGGAGGGGGCGAAAAACTGTTTTTT.